A single sample is the source of the 27 T cell receptor beta chains below, sequenced in a study of vaccination effects on CD4 cells after COVID-19 (dated 2022 in TCRdb). After roughly 11 days of culture, CD4+ T cells were isolated with the EasySep CD4+ T cell isolation kit. PCR-confirmed SARS-CoV-2 infection had occurred in convalescent patients between March and December 2020, before the Alpha, Beta and Delta variants emerged in the United States. Participants received two doses of either the BNT162b2 or the mRNA-1273 mRNA SARS-CoV-2 vaccine. Receptor libraries were prepared by the immunoSEQ multiplex PCR assay. Not all clones reach the TCRdb copy of this immuneACCESS table, which keeps in-frame sequences only. Checked studies attribute under half of the gap to unresolved V genes and leave the rest unexplained. The sample table lists roughly 35,000 clones, approximately 72% of them with a count of one. The ten top clones hold about 6.1% of the sample.

These receptors have no known antigen. The input for sequencing was CD4+ T cells from PBMCs cultured without peptide, taken after COVID-19 vaccination. These receptors were obtained from a human donor who had a prior SARS-CoV-2 infection.

The chain recombines TRBV5-4 with TRBJ2-3; the D gene is possibly TRBD2 (7 bases). The CDR3 sequence is 14 residues long. CDR1 SGHNT and CDR2 YYREEE come from the germline V gene (reference sequence). Deletions cut 3 bases from V and 4 bases from J, with 12 bases between. The CDR3 is CASSSTGGPDTQYF. The CDR3 coding sequence is TGTGCCAGCAGCTCCACGGGGGGCCCAGATACGCAGTATTTT.

The gene calls are TRBV6-4 and TRBJ2-5; D may be TRBD1 (5 bases). CDR3 size: 15 residues. Germline V gene sequence: CDR1 MRHNA, CDR2 SNTAGT. Trimming cost V 0 bases and J 5 bases, with 13 bases left between them. CDR3: CASSDSGRACETQYF. The DNA of the CDR3 is TGTGCCAGCAGTGACTCGGGCAGGGCTTGTGAGACCCAGTACTTC.

J is TRBJ2-1 and V is TRBV5-4; possibly TRBD1 or TRBD2 for D (5 bases each). This CDR3 contains 14 residues. V was pared by 6 bases and J by 5 bases, with 15 bases between. The V gene's germline CDR1 is SGHNT and CDR2 YYREEE (reference sequence). CDR3 nucleotides: TGTGCCAGCAAAAAGCAGGGAGCGAACAATGAGCAGTTCTTC. Its protein is CASKKQGANNEQFF. The complete variable domain, with remaining parts taken from reference TRBV5-4 and TRBJ2-1, reads ETGVTQSPTHLIKTRGQQVTLRCSSQSGHNTVSWYQQALGQGPQFIFQYYREEENGRGNFPPRFSGLQFPNYSSELNVNALELDDSALYLCASKKQGANNEQFFGPGTRLTVL.

By its share, this clone is medium-sized (0.01 to 0.1%). Other DNA sequences in this specimen translate into the identical CDR3. This chain's CDR3 is CASSRPGQGATGELFF. DNA of the CDR3: TGTGCCAGCTCACGCCCGGGACAGGGGGCCACCGGGGAGCTGTTTTTT. The chain has TRBV18 and TRBJ2-2, with TRBD1 matching over 12 bases. After removal of 4 bases from V and 4 bases from J, the junction contained 4 bases not matched to a gene. In germline, CDR1 is KGHSH, CDR2 LQKENI. This CDR3 is built from 16 residues.

This chain connects TRBV29-1 to TRBJ1-5; 9 bases agree with TRBD1. The germline V gene has CDR1 SQVTM and CDR2 ANQGSEA. The CDR3 sequence is 13 residues long. The junction had 5 bases not matched to a gene; V was cut back by 7 bases and J by 4 bases. Written as DNA, the CDR3 is TGCAGCGCCGGGACAGGGCCAAATCAGCCCCAGCATTTT. Translation: CSAGTGPNQPQHF.

The rearrangement links TRBV4-2 to TRBJ1-2; 9 bases align to TRBD1. CDR3 length: 16 residues. J gave up 7 bases and V 1 base, and 10 bases lay outside the gene matches. Germline lookup yields CDR1 LGHNA and CDR2 YNFKEQ. Here the CDR3 reads CASSQGDRAGRGGYTF. As DNA, the CDR3 is TGTGCCAGCAGCCAAGGGGACAGGGCGGGCCGCGGTGGCTACACCTTC.

The genes are TRBV6-5 and TRBJ2-5, with no clear D. CDR1 MNHEY and CDR2 SVGAGI come from the germline V gene. This CDR3 is 14 amino acids long. V was pared by 7 bases and J by 2 bases, with 14 bases between. The CDR3: CASNSYSGQETQYF. The CDR3 DNA sequence: TGTGCCAGCAACTCATATTCCGGGCAAGAGACCCAGTACTTC.

J is TRBJ1-1 and V is TRBV3-1 (or the pseudogene TRBV3-2); D is undetermined. V was clipped by 1 base and J by 6 bases, with 9 bases between them. CDR1 is LGHDT and CDR2 is YNNKEL in the germline V gene (reference sequence). This CDR3 is 13 amino acids long. CDR3 sequence reads: CASSQVDGAEAFF. Here the CDR3 DNA reads TGTGCCAGCAGCCAAGTTGACGGGGCTGAAGCTTTCTTT.

The chain has TRBV24-1 and TRBJ2-7; 7 bases fit TRBD1. The V segment lost 12 bases and the J segment 6 bases; nucleotides outside the gene matches: 13. The CDR3 covers 13 residues. Germline loops: CDR1 KGHDR, CDR2 SFDVKD. The CDR3 loop reads CAADGTEFREQYF. CDR3 coding DNA: TGTGCCGCGGATGGGACAGAATTCCGCGAGCAGTACTTC.

J is TRBJ1-5 and V is TRBV7-3; D possibly corresponds to TRBD1 (6 bases). The ends were cut back, 7 bases at V and 0 bases at J, with 25 bases in the middle. Germline loops: CDR1 SGHTA, CDR2 FQGTGA. The CDR3 is made up of 19 amino acids. CDR3 amino acids: CASILQGTNLTHSNQPQHF. The CDR3 nucleotides are TGTGCCAGCATCCTCCAAGGGACAAACCTTACACATAGCAATCAGCCCCAGCATTTT.

The V gene is TRBV1, the J gene TRBJ2-7; the DNA was not used to check the table's D call, TRBD2. TRBV1 is a pseudogene locus. CDR3 size: 21 residues. The DNA for the CDR3 is TGCACCAGCAGCCAAGACTCTACACGAGTGGGGGGGACTTTGTCGAGCTACGAGCAGTACTTC. Translation gives CTSSQDSTRVGGTLSSYEQYF.

This chain uses TRBV9 with TRBJ1-2; TRBD1 agrees at 9 bases. This CDR3 contains 16 residues. After removal of 4 bases from V and 3 bases from J, the junction contained 10 bases not matched to a gene. Germline V lookup: CDR1 SGDLS, CDR2 YYNGEE. CDR3 sequence: CASSPGTGRRDYGYTF. DNA of the CDR3: TGTGCCAGCAGCCCCGGGACAGGGCGTCGGGACTATGGCTACACCTTC.

This clone was picked up a small number of times. The V gene is TRBV11-2, the J gene TRBJ2-1, with D maybe TRBD2 (6 bases). Trimming removed 4 bases from V and 6 bases from J, with 22 bases in between. The germline V gene has CDR1 SGHAT and CDR2 FQNNGV. This CDR3 spans 17 amino acids. CDR3 loop: CASSSPGGGGWSNEQFF. The CDR3 nucleotides read TGTGCCAGCAGCTCACCCGGGGGAGGAGGCTGGTCCAATGAGCAGTTCTTC.

On this clone itself: A junction end diverges from the germline sequence, so it may reflect a read error. The rearrangement links TRBV7-3 to TRBJ2-1; TRBD2 aligns across 8 bases. Germline-derived CDR1 and CDR2 are SGHTA and FQGTGA. CDR3 length: 15 amino acids. CDR3 bases: TGTGCCAGCAGTTTAAGGGTAGCGGGATACAATGAGCAGTTCTTC. This gives the protein CASSLRVAGYNEQFF.

The chain combines TRBV11-2 with TRBJ2-7, with 12 bases matching TRBD2. V lost 4 bases and J lost 5; bases outside the gene matches: 12. CDR3 length equals 17 residues. From germline, CDR1 is SGHAT and CDR2 FQNNGV. CDR3 residues: CASSWRRASGRADEQYF. CDR3 DNA: TGTGCCAGCAGCTGGAGGAGGGCTAGCGGGAGGGCCGACGAGCAGTACTTC.

The V and J genes are TRBV30 and TRBJ2-3; 8 nucleotides match TRBD1. The germline V gene encodes CDR1 GTSNPN and CDR2 SVGIG (reference sequence). This CDR3 region has 13 residues. Trimming removed 8 bases from V and 3 bases from J; junction bases left unmatched: 7. The CDR3, as DNA: TGTGCCGGTAAAACAGGGGGAACAGATACGCAGTATTTT. As protein: CAGKTGGTDTQYF.

J is TRBJ2-1 and V is TRBV9; 7 positions agree with TRBD1. V trimming: 2 bases; J trimming: 2 bases; junction bases outside the gene matches: 4. The CDR3 is 15 amino acids. Looked up from germline, CDR1 is SGDLS and CDR2 is YYNGEE. The CDR3 sequence is CASSVTGAPYNEQFF. CDR3 DNA sequence: TGTGCCAGCAGCGTTACAGGGGCCCCCTACAATGAGCAGTTCTTC.

The chain employs TRBV5-5 and TRBJ2-5; 14 bases are shared with TRBD2. J was trimmed by 3 bases and V by 4 bases; bases with no gene match: 5. The germline gives CDR1 SGHKS, CDR2 YYEKEE (reference sequence). This CDR3 contains 16 residues. The CDR3 region has the DNA TGTGCCAGCAGCCCGACTAGCGGGGGGGCCGAAGAGACCCAGTACTTC. It yields the protein CASSPTSGGAEETQYF.

Only one count was recorded for this clone. V is TRBV5-1 and J is TRBJ1-2; 7 bases agree with TRBD1. Germline CDR1 SGHRS, CDR2 YFSETQ. This CDR3 is 16 amino acids long. V dropped 0 bases and J dropped 2; count of bases not matched to a gene: 7. The CDR3 DNA reads TGCGCCAGCAGCTTGGCCAAAGGGGGCGCCAACTATGGCTACACCTTC. This codes for CASSLAKGGANYGYTF.

This clone was observed a few times. The chain links TRBV9 to TRBJ2-7, with D unresolved. Germline V gene sequence: CDR1 SGDLS, CDR2 YYNGEE. The CDR3 has 13 residues. Trimming shortened V by 4 bases and J by 3 bases, and 11 bases separated the two germline ends. CDR3 nucleotide sequence: TGTGCCAGCAGCATCGACCCACACTACGAGCAGTACTTC. This translates into CASSIDPHYEQYF. Variable domain in full (rest from reference TRBV9 and TRBJ2-7): DSGVTQTPKHLITATGQRVTLRCSPRSGDLSVYWYQQSLDQGLQFLIQYYNGEERAKGNILERFSAQQFPDLHSELNLSSLELGDSALYFCASSIDPHYEQYFGPGTRLTVT.

V is TRBV12-5 and J is TRBJ1-1, with TRBD1 matching over 8 bases. The V gene's germline CDR1 is LGHNT and CDR2 FRNRAP. The CDR3 contains 13 residues. V shed 9 bases, J shed 1 base, and the junction held 4 bases outside the gene matches. Here the CDR3 DNA reads TGTGCTAGCGCGGGACAGGCGAACACTGAAGCTTTCTTT. Translation: CASAGQANTEAFF.

This sequence joins TRBV6-1 and TRBJ1-2; D not resolved. Germline V gene data show CDR1 as MNHNS and CDR2 as SASEGT. This CDR3 is built from 13 residues. Trimming took 2 bases from V and 5 from J, leaving 9 bases between them. The CDR3 coding sequence is TGTGCCAGCAGTGAATCCCCCCGATATGGCTACACCTTC. This translates into CASSESPRYGYTF.

The chain couples TRBV3-1 (or the pseudogene TRBV3-2) to TRBJ2-2; D is unclear. V was trimmed by 1 base and J by 6 bases, leaving 6 bases between them. CDR3 length equals 13 residues. Per germline, CDR1 LGHDT and CDR2 YNNKEL (reference sequence). The CDR3 protein is CASSQGVAGELFF. The CDR3 DNA reads as TGTGCCAGCAGCCAAGGAGTGGCCGGGGAGCTGTTTTTT.

This chain connects TRBV13 to TRBJ2-2; the D is unclear. Germline V gene lookup returns CDR1 PRHDT and CDR2 FYEKMQ (reference sequence). Trimming removed 3 bases at V and 4 bases at J, with 9 bases between. The CDR3 loop spans 14 amino acids. The CDR3 reads CASSFWTGTGELFF. The CDR3 nucleotides read TGTGCCAGCAGCTTTTGGACGGGCACCGGGGAGCTGTTTTTT.

This chain links TRBV29-1 with TRBJ2-1; 12 nucleotides agree with TRBD1. The junction had 6 bases not matched to a gene; V was cut back by 2 bases and J by 4 bases. Germline lookup yields CDR1 SQVTM and CDR2 ANQGSEA. This CDR3 spans 16 amino acids. The CDR3 loop reads CSVEFGTGGAYNEQFF. DNA for the CDR3: TGCAGCGTTGAATTCGGGACAGGGGGCGCTTACAATGAGCAGTTCTTC.

The CDR3 coding sequence is TGTGCCTGGAGTGTAAACAGGGGGTGGGGTGGCTACACCTTC. Encoded protein: CAWSVNRGWGGYTF. The V gene is TRBV30, the J gene TRBJ1-2, with TRBD1 identical over 8 bases. J was trimmed by 7 bases and V by 0 bases; bases with no gene match: 7. This CDR3 comprises 14 residues. Germline V gives CDR1 GTSNPN, CDR2 SVGIG (reference sequence). The variable domain in full, with the rest retrieved from reference TRBV30 and TRBJ1-2, is SQTIHQWPATLVQPVGSPLSLECTVEGTSNPNLYWYRQAAGRGLQLLFYSVGIGQISSEVPQNLSASRPQDRQFILSSKKLLLSDSGFYLCAWSVNRGWGGYTFGSGTRLTVV.

V is TRBV7-2 and J is TRBJ2-1; D is uncertain. CDR3 length: 12 amino acids. Germline CDR1 SGHTA, CDR2 FQGNSA. V was shortened by 1 base and J by 6 bases, with 4 bases between the two germline ends. In DNA form, the CDR3 reads TGTGCCAGCAGCTTAGGGATCAATGAGCAGTTCTTC. It encodes CASSLGINEQFF.